These 15 T cell receptor beta chains originate from one sample sequenced in a study of human T cells and chemical hapten exposure. Using its own MiXCR run on the RACE reads, TCRdb lists one record per CDR3 protein. This repertoire shows 300,000 to 400,000 distinct CDR3 sequences, around 7% found once; its top ten account for about 8%. Time point meaning: patch test 1, 2 weeks after DPC sensitization. The treatment denotes: therapeutic diphenylcyclopropenone sensitization with weekly scalp DPC. Sequencing was performed on whole blood, taken in connection with sensitization to the hapten diphenylcyclopropenone (DPC). These receptors were obtained from a woman under 30 with alopecia areata. Some clones in this sample may be carry-over from other donors' samples.

V gene TRBV7-9 combines with J gene TRBJ2-4; D possibly corresponds to TRBD1 (5 bases). This CDR3 region has 14 residues. V gave up 1 base and J gave up 6 bases, with 10 bases separating them. CDR1 and CDR2 (germline): SEHNR, FQNEAQ (reference sequence). This chain's CDR3 is CASSLVGQRNIQYF. In DNA, the CDR3 is TGTGCCAGCAGCTTAGTTGGACAACGAAACATTCAGTACTTC. Using reference TRBV7-9 and TRBJ2-4 for the parts outside the CDR3, the full variable domain is DTGVSQNPRHKITKRGQNVTFRCDPISEHNRLYWYRQTLGQGPEFLTYFQNEAQLEKSRLLSDRFSAERPKGSFSTLEIQRTEQGDSAMYLCASSLVGQRNIQYFGAGTRLSVL.

This clonotype was detected only a few times. The chain has TRBV2 and TRBJ1-2, with a possible D match to TRBD1 (6 bases). Deletions cut 0 bases from V and 4 bases from J, with 12 bases between. Germline V gene sequence: CDR1 SNHLY, CDR2 FYNNEI. The CDR3 consists of 15 residues. The DNA for the CDR3 is TGTGCCAGCAGTGAAGCTCAGGGGATGGGCTATGGCTACACCTTC. It specifies CASSEAQGMGYGYTF.

The chain carries TRBV20-1 and TRBJ2-3; D ambiguous. CDR3 length: 14 amino acids. V was trimmed by 1 base and J by 1 base, leaving 9 bases between them. Germline V CDR1 and CDR2: DFQATT, SNEGSKA (reference sequence). CDR3 bases: TGCAGTGCTAGAGTAAGCGTCGGCACAGATACGCAGTATTTT. The encoded protein is CSARVSVGTDTQYF.

The V gene is TRBV7-9, the J gene TRBJ2-1; 8 bases map to TRBD2. The CDR3 loop spans 15 amino acids. V was pared by 2 bases and J by 6 bases, with 6 bases of the junction left unmatched. CDR1 and CDR2 (germline): SEHNR, FQNEAQ (reference sequence). CDR3 sequence reads: CASSLRMGTSNEQFF. In DNA form, the CDR3 reads TGTGCCAGCAGCTTAAGGATGGGGACTAGCAATGAGCAGTTCTTC.

The V and J genes are TRBV20-1 and TRBJ2-6, with D perhaps matching TRBD1 (5 bases). The CDR3 covers 17 residues. Germline lookup yields CDR1 DFQATT and CDR2 SNEGSKA (reference sequence). V gave up 0 bases and J gave up 2 bases, with 14 bases separating them. CDR3 sequence: CSARDLKGSAGANVLTF. In nucleotides, the CDR3 is TGCAGTGCTAGAGATCTCAAGGGGTCCGCTGGGGCCAACGTCCTGACTTTC.

This clonotype was recorded only once. The chain has TRBV7-2 and TRBJ1-3, with 8 bases identical to TRBD1. Germline V lookup: CDR1 SGHTA, CDR2 FQGNSA. V was clipped by 5 bases and J by 3 bases; unmatched bases: 12. The CDR3 is 17 amino acids. The CDR3 nucleotides read TGTGCCAGCAGCCACTACCGCTTTGGACAGGGTGGAAACACCATATATTTT. Encoded protein: CASSHYRFGQGGNTIYF.

The CDR3 here is CASSLEGENEKLFF. As DNA, the CDR3 is TGTGCCAGCAGCTTGGAGGGGGAAAATGAAAAACTGTTTTTT. V and J are TRBV5-5 and TRBJ1-4, with a tentative D call TRBD1 (6 bases). V was pared by 0 bases and J by 5 bases, with 8 bases between. Germline V gene sequence: CDR1 SGHKS, CDR2 YYEKEE (reference sequence). This CDR3 region has 14 residues.

This chain joins TRBV20-1 and TRBJ2-3; 12 positions match TRBD2. The length of the CDR3 is 15 residues. Germline V lookup: CDR1 DFQATT, CDR2 SNEGSKA (reference sequence). With 7 bases clipped from V and 1 base from J, the junction kept 6 bases outside the gene matches. In DNA form, the CDR3 reads TGCAGTGTTCTAGCGGGGGGGCCTGGCACAGATACGCAGTATTTT. This gives the protein CSVLAGGPGTDTQYF.

This clonotype turned up a few times. The J gene is TRBJ1-6, the V gene TRBV7-8; possible D gene TRBD1, 6 bases. CDR1 and CDR2 from the germline V gene are SGHVS and FQNEAQ. The CDR3 runs 13 residues. The V end was cut by 5 bases, the J end by 12 bases, with 14 bases between. The CDR3 DNA is TGTGCCAGCAGCCCCCATAGGGGGAAACCCCTCCACTTT. It encodes CASSPHRGKPLHF.

This clonotype was found once. This chain joins TRBV6-5 and TRBJ2-4; D gene ambiguous. V shed 0 bases and J shed 1 base, with 7 bases lying between them. The CDR3 runs 15 residues. Looked up from germline, CDR1 is MNHEY and CDR2 is SVGAGI. CDR3 DNA: TGTGCCAGCAGTTACTCTTTAGGGGCCAAAAACATTCAGTACTTC. Protein sequence: CASSYSLGAKNIQYF.

The chain couples TRBV3-1 to TRBJ2-5; 7 positions match TRBD2. This CDR3 contains 15 residues. The V gene's germline CDR1 is LGHDT and CDR2 YNNKEL (reference sequence). V lost 3 bases and J lost 5; bases outside the gene matches: 9. The CDR3 DNA is TGTGCCAGCAGCCAGAACGGGGGGTCAATCGAGACCCAGTACTTC. It is translated as CASSQNGGSIETQYF.

This clonotype was recorded at least ten times. The rearrangement joins TRBV7-2 to TRBJ1-5; D ambiguous. CDR3 size: 16 residues. V gave up 1 base and J gave up 4 bases, with 14 bases separating them. Germline V gene lookup returns CDR1 SGHTA and CDR2 FQGNSA. CDR3 DNA sequence: TGTGCCAGCAGCTTAGGTTACACGGGAATTAATCAGCCCCAGCATTTT. Amino acids: CASSLGYTGINQPQHF.

This clonotype occurred a few times. The CDR3 region has the DNA TGTGCCAGCCGGGTCGATAATTCACCCCTCCACTTT. Translating it yields CASRVDNSPLHF. The V gene is TRBV12-3 or TRBV12-4, the J gene TRBJ1-6; the D is unclear. The CDR3 extends over 12 amino acids. The V end was cut by 8 bases, the J end by 5 bases, with 7 bases between.

This clonotype was seen many times. The CDR3 here is CAIRAGLAQETQYF. In DNA form, the CDR3 reads TGTGCCATCAGGGCAGGACTGGCCCAAGAGACCCAGTACTTC. V is TRBV10-3 and J is TRBJ2-5; perhaps TRBD2 as D (5 bases). CDR1 and CDR2 from the germline V gene are ENHRY and SYGVKD. V was cut by 6 bases and J by 1 base, with 12 bases left in between. The length of the CDR3 is 14 residues.

With respect to this clonotype: The conserved phenylalanine or tryptophan is not found at the CDR3 terminus, so this likely reflects a read error. The rearrangement uses TRBV5-1 and TRBJ1-1; tentative D call: TRBD1 (6 bases). The CDR3 consists of 14 residues. Per the germline V gene, CDR1 is SGHRS and CDR2 is YFSETQ. Trimming left V 0 bases short and J 4 bases short, with 10 bases between. CDR3: CASSLDRAGTEAFL. Here the CDR3 DNA reads TGCGCCAGCAGCTTGGACAGGGCGGGCACTGAAGCTTTCTTA.